This TCR beta chain was recovered during a study of T cell changes during pregnancy in multiple sclerosis. Only in-frame clones appear in the TCRdb table, and some are missing; sequencing was by immunoSEQ multiplex PCR. The table lists fewer than 55,000 clones, roughly 91% of them singletons. CDR1 is SGHDT, CDR2 YYEEEE, per germline. V lost 0 bases to trimming and J lost 3 bases, with 12 bases between them. The CDR3 runs to 15 residues. This clone counts as medium-sized. The receptor comes from a female donor in good health, enrolled as a control in a pregnancy study. The rearrangement uses TRBV5-6 and TRBJ1-1, with a weak D call TRBD1 (5 bases). The sequencing used CD8+ T cells from peripheral blood mononuclear cells, collected after pregnancy. This CDR3 is CASSLESGSHTEAFF. For the CDR3, the DNA is TGTGCCAGCAGCTTGGAGTCAGGGTCGCACACTGAAGCTTTCTTT.